This TCR beta chain was captured by sequencing in a study of OX40 agonist ivuxolimab in advanced cancers. To note about this clone: The antigen is unknown.

The data were produced by immunoSEQ multiplex PCR, yet TCRdb's version contains in-frame clones alone and is incomplete. The sample holds 100,000 or so clones, 75% to 95% seen once. Notes on the study in general: Among some nonresponders, normalized T-cell clonal expansion was also low. On average, CD8+ T cells had more expanded clones than CD4+.

Germline CDR1 reads WSHSY; CDR2 reads SAAADI. The V end was cut by 7 bases, the J end by 7 bases, with 17 bases between. CDR3 length equals 14 residues. The rearrangement joins TRBV10-2 to TRBJ2-1; the D gene could be TRBD1 or TRBD2 (6 bases each). This TCR was sampled from an adult with an advanced solid tumor such as melanoma, head and neck, liver or kidney cancer. The sequencing here drew on CD4+ or CD8+ T cells sorted from blood, taken in a trial of the OX40 agonist ivuxolimab. DNA of the CDR3: TGCGCCAGCACCGGAGGGCGCCAGGGGAATGAGCAGTTCTTC. Translation: CASTGGRQGNEQFF.